Described below is a single T cell receptor (beta chain) sequence and its context. The clone's antigen remains unknown. Sequence at one end of the junction differs from germline and may be a read error. The CDR3 holds 14 amino acids from the cysteine to the phenylalanine. Of the read, only the CDR3 DNA is kept; its 42 bases are in frame from base 1. CDR1 LGHNA and CDR2 YNFKEQ were looked up in the germline V gene. To be included, a participant needed at least one PBMC sample from before ART initiation plus at least two post-ART samples. All participants with HIV were treated in the United States of America. Before DNA extraction, cryopreserved samples of about 0.95-10 million PBMC were thawed and then washed. At the time of the earliest PBMC sample, participants with HIV were aged between about 23 and 54 years. PBMC samples were contributed by each participant from 1-4 timepoints before ART initiation and 2-8 timepoints after ART initiation, with a median of 7 samples. For every participant, serial HIV viral load, CD4+ T-cell count, ART history and demographic data were obtained. Genomic DNA was extracted from unsorted PBMC with a Qiagen kit on a QIAcube, with processing performed in batches of 12 samples.

These data come from a study of long-term antiretroviral therapy in people with HIV (dated by TCRdb to between 2022 and 2023). Regarding the complete study: The earliest samples were collected about a decade before the 2015 WHO recommendation for immediate ART, when ART was typically delayed until CD4 counts fell. A retrospective serial study tested whether changes in peripheral blood TRB repertoire composition and diversity were associated with ART initiation and durable HIV suppression. From some 28 adults with confirmed HIV infection, the cohort provided 192 cryopreserved PBMC samples, gathered serially across a mean of approximately six years (range 1-12). Of the 30 participants with HIV, some 12 were female. No cross-contamination during QIAcube processing was shown when test extractions of a monoclonal T-cell line were performed alongside about 33 polyclonal samples.

The immunoSEQ hsTCRB v3.0 assay was used at survey level resolution to sequence the TRB variable region. The target sequencing depth for TRB was roughly 40,000-55,000 T-cell genomes per sample. TRB libraries were pooled and sequenced on an Illumina MiSeq using a v3 150-cycle kit. Per the authors' processing: Repertoire analysis was run in R within a reproducible Nextflow workflow that covered QC, data transformation and analysis. LymphoSeq2, an R package for exploring AIRR-Seq data, was used to implement custom analyses. A handful of samples that yielded fewer than 5000 total TRB sequences were excluded, so that about 200 HIV repertoires were analyzed. Among the approximately 180 retained HIV repertoires, some 57 were collected before ART initiation and around 130 were collected after ART initiation. Repertoires were downsampled to 5000 TRB nucleotide sequences, and summary statistics were averaged over 100 downsampling iterations. TRB sequences were retained for analysis only if CDR3 regions of at least seven amino acids were present. A Shannon entropy-derived clonality score and the Gini coefficient were used to measure diversity. In the repertoire networks, any two of the top 5000 CDR3 amino acid sequences were linked whenever the two sequences differed by an edit distance of one. For TRB CDR3 amino acid sequences, antigen specificity groups and MHC restriction were predicted with GLIPH2. To flag known associations with CMV, EBV, HIV or tissue antigens, CDR3 amino acid sequences were compared against VDJdb and McPAS-TCR. Pre-ART, post-ART and control groups were compared with Wilcoxon signed-rank tests and Holm-Bonferroni correction. Sourced from immuneACCESS, this table was stored by TCRdb with only in-frame sequences that have V and J called. A share of the clones is absent; for the studies checked, an unresolved V gene accounts for under half, and the remainder has no known explanation. V and J calls and clone size come straight from that table; D and trimming were deduced from the DNA. This sample holds 11,000 or so clones; about four fifths were observed only once. Jointly, the top ten make up about an eighth of the sample.

Points the paper makes about the study in general: Owing to limited PBMC availability, only the TCR beta chain was sequenced, without alpha chain pairing. CDR3 length ranges in HIV repertoires were narrower than in controls, and network structure suggested an antigen-experienced repertoire with only a slight naive shift after ART. Unsorted PBMC were profiled instead of sorted CD4+ and CD8+ T cells because pre-ART samples had limited cell numbers. Inferences about post-ART repertoire changes are limited because no data were available on ART adherence, viral resistance or therapy changes. The repertoire was dominated across all time points by expanded TRB clones identified before ART initiation, although this dominance was seen to fluctuate and to decrease in many PLHIV after ART. ART initiation was associated with a significant increase in TRB diversity, but diversity stayed significantly below transplant donor controls even after long-term ART. The samples were dated from about 2003 to 2018, and the ART regimens that were used may be less effective than current ART regimens.

Material: unsorted PBMCs, obtained 1.2 years after starting antiretroviral therapy. Here the chain combines TRBV4-2 and TRBJ1-4; too little of a D gene remains to name it. The TCR comes from a man aged 40-55 years with HIV. The CDR3 region reads CASGQHATNEKLFF. The DNA sequence is given as TGTGCCAGCGGCCAACATGCAACTAATGAAAAACTGTTTTTT.